The 14 T cell receptor beta chains below were found in one sample sequenced in a study of shared clonotypes between healthy human individuals. CD8 cells classed as naive were CD45RO-negative and positively selected for CCR7, excluding terminally differentiated effector memory CD45RA+ cells. Sequenced by immunoSEQ multiplex PCR; TCRdb stores in-frame clones only, minus some. The sample contains approximately 1.9 million clones, about 94% of which appear only once. The sample was naive CD8+ T cells from PBMCs. Source of these receptors: a man aged 18 to 30 in good health. Some clones in this sample may be carry-over from other donors' samples.

V gene TRBV5-1 combines with J gene TRBJ2-1; D ambiguous. The V end was cut by 3 bases, the J end by 5 bases, with 15 bases between. CDR3 length: 15 amino acids. Germline CDR1 is SGHRS and CDR2 is YFSETQ. DNA of the CDR3: TGCGCCAGCAGCTCGACATACCTAAGGGACAATGAGCAGTTCTTC. It is translated as CASSSTYLRDNEQFF.

The V call is TRBV27, the J call TRBJ1-1; no firm D call. V lost 8 bases, J lost 5 bases, and 6 bases lay in between. The CDR3 length is 10 residues. The V gene's germline CDR1 is MNHEY and CDR2 SMNVEV (reference sequence). CDR3 nucleotide sequence: TGTGCCAGCGGGTGGACTGAAGCTTTCTTT. Translated, it gives CASGWTEAFF.

V gene TRBV30 combines with J gene TRBJ2-5; 9 bases agree with TRBD1. The CDR3 contains 13 residues. The V segment lost 3 bases and the J segment 11 bases; nucleotides outside the gene matches: 10. From germline, CDR1 is GTSNPN and CDR2 SVGIG (reference sequence). In nucleotides, the CDR3 is TGTGCCTGGAGACCCGGGACAGGGCTTGGGCAGTACTTC. It specifies CAWRPGTGLGQYF.

V usage is TRBV25-1 and J usage is TRBJ2-7; 10 bases align to TRBD2. Germline V gene data show CDR1 as MGHDK and CDR2 as SYGVNS. V lost 2 bases, J lost 9 bases, and 10 bases stayed unmatched. The CDR3 spans 15 residues. The CDR3 here is CASSEKSGRARMQYF. The CDR3 DNA reads TGTGCCAGCAGTGAAAAAAGCGGGAGGGCCAGAATGCAGTACTTC.

This rearrangement joins TRBV28 to TRBJ1-2; 8 bases agree with TRBD1. There are 15 residues in the CDR3. After removal of 1 base from V and 7 bases from J, the junction contained 8 bases not matched to a gene. Germline V gene lookup returns CDR1 MDHEN and CDR2 SYDVKM. The DNA of the CDR3 is TGTGCCAGCAGTTTATACGGGACAGGAGGGCCTGGCTACACCTTC. This gives the protein CASSLYGTGGPGYTF.

This clone has only one observation. V and J are TRBV19 and TRBJ2-5, with D hard to call. The CDR3 is 14 residues long. V was clipped by 3 bases and J by 4 bases, with 12 bases between them. Per germline, CDR1 LNHDA and CDR2 SQIVND (reference sequence). CDR3 DNA sequence: TGTGCCAGTAGTATCCCAAAAGCCCCAGAGACCCAGTACTTC. Protein product: CASSIPKAPETQYF.

The V call is TRBV4-1, the J call TRBJ2-1; D could derive from TRBD1 or TRBD2 (5 bases each). The CDR3 runs to 14 residues. The ends were cut back, 4 bases at V and 5 bases at J, with 12 bases in the middle. Germline V gene data show CDR1 as MGHRA and CDR2 as YSYEKL. CDR3 sequence (DNA): TGCGCCAGCAGCCCGGGACGGCAAAACAATGAGCAGTTCTTC. It encodes CASSPGRQNNEQFF.

This clone was found a few times. The chain combines TRBV10-3 with TRBJ2-1; 7 bases map to TRBD1. The length of the CDR3 is 16 residues. CDR1 ENHRY and CDR2 SYGVKD come from the germline V gene. The V gene end was trimmed by 4 bases and the J gene end by 3 bases; junction bases not matched to a gene: 9. The CDR3 DNA sequence: TGTGCCATCAGTGCCCGACCGGGACAGATCTACAATGAGCAGTTCTTC. This codes for CAISARPGQIYNEQFF.

A remark on this clone: The sample holds other DNA sequences that translate to the same CDR3. This chain uses TRBV29-1 with TRBJ2-1; D remains ambiguous. CDR1 and CDR2 from the germline V gene are SQVTM and ANQGSEA. Trimming removed 5 bases from V and 7 bases from J, with 6 bases in between. The CDR3 contains 10 residues. The CDR3 nucleotides read TGCAGCGTTACTTCAAATGAGCAGTTCTTC. This codes for CSVTSNEQFF.

The chain joins TRBV19 to TRBJ2-2; 8 bases match TRBD1. Unmatched junction bases numbered 6, after V lost 6 bases and J lost 6 bases. The germline V gene has CDR1 LNHDA and CDR2 SQIVND (reference sequence). The CDR3 is made up of 14 amino acids. DNA for the CDR3: TGTGCCAGTAGACCGGACAGGGACGCCGGGGAGCTGTTTTTT. It yields the protein CASRPDRDAGELFF.

The chain recombines TRBV11-2 with TRBJ2-1, with 8 bases aligning to TRBD2. The germline CDR1 and CDR2 sequences are SGHAT and FQNNGV. The junction had 12 bases not matched to a gene; V was cut back by 5 bases and J by 3 bases. CDR3 length: 17 residues. The chain's CDR3 is CASSLGGGRSYYNEQFF. The DNA of the CDR3 is TGTGCCAGCAGCCTTGGCGGGGGGCGGTCCTACTACAATGAGCAGTTCTTC.

The chain employs TRBV29-1 and TRBJ2-7; 11 nucleotides align to TRBD2. The junction had 8 bases not matched to a gene; V was cut back by 3 bases and J by 4 bases. Looked up from germline, CDR1 is SQVTM and CDR2 is ANQGSEA. CDR3 size: 15 residues. In DNA form, the CDR3 reads TGCAGCGTTGAGCTTCTGACTAGCGGGAAATACGAGCAGTACTTC. It is translated as CSVELLTSGKYEQYF.

This chain links TRBV4-3 with TRBJ2-1; TRBD2 matches at 8 bases. With 0 bases clipped from V and 0 bases from J, the junction kept 7 bases outside the gene matches. This CDR3 comprises 18 residues. Germline V gene sequence: CDR1 LGHNA, CDR2 YSLEER. The CDR3 nucleotides are TGCGCCAGCAGCCAAGATCAGGCGGGAGGCCTCTCCTACAATGAGCAGTTCTTC. It specifies CASSQDQAGGLSYNEQFF.

This sequence joins TRBV14 and TRBJ2-5; TRBD1 matches 7 bases. The junction had 8 bases not matched to a gene; V was cut back by 8 bases and J by 2 bases. CDR3 size: 14 residues. From germline, CDR1 is SGHDN and CDR2 FVKESK. Here the CDR3 reads CASRNRGQQETQYF. The CDR3 coding sequence is TGTGCCAGCCGCAACAGGGGACAGCAAGAGACCCAGTACTTC.